This TCR beta chain is drawn from a study of shared clonotypes between healthy human individuals. CD8 memory cells included CD45RO+ cells plus CCR7-negative CD45RA+ TemRA cells. V lost 5 bases and J lost 7, with 11 bases in between. The CDR3 runs to 12 residues. Germline lookup yields CDR1 SGHVS and CDR2 FQNEAQ. Assay: immunoSEQ multiplex PCR; the TCRdb copy retains only in-frame clones and omits some. Of about 92,000 clones in the sample, about 70% were seen once. The rearrangement links TRBV7-8 to TRBJ2-5; a weak D match, TRBD2 (6 bases). The TCR was taken from a man younger than 40 in good health. Input material: memory CD8+ T cells sorted from blood. The subset denotes: CD45RO+ cells pooled with CCR7-negative TemRA cells. CDR3 loop: CASSVTSMTQYF. DNA for the CDR3: TGTGCCAGCAGCGTCACTAGCATGACCCAGTACTTC. The full variable domain, completed using reference TRBV7-8 and TRBJ2-5, is GAGVSQSPRYKVAKRGQDVALRCDPISGHVSLFWYQQALGQGPEFLTYFQNEAQLDKSGLPSDRFFAERPEGSVSTLKIQRTQQEDSAVYLCASSVTSMTQYFGPGTRLLVL.